The present T cell receptor beta chain was sequenced within a study of human T cells and chemical hapten exposure. In the case of this clonotype: No antigen is known for it.

The CDR3 loop spans 17 amino acids. The germline CDR1 and CDR2 sequences are DFQATT and SNEGSKA (reference sequence). V shed 3 bases, J shed 0 bases, and the junction held 7 bases outside the gene matches. Study-wide results and caveats: As patch test score rose, PT1 expanded TCR counts tended to rise as well.

MiXCR was run by TCRdb on the RACE reads, yielding one entry per CDR3 protein. The profile shows roughly 380,000 distinct CDR3 sequences, 5.1% of them singletons. Time point given: pre-sensitization, week 0. As to treatment: therapeutic diphenylcyclopropenone sensitization with weekly scalp DPC. This chain connects TRBV20-1 to TRBJ2-3; 12 nucleotides align to TRBD2. The sequence was collected from a woman aged 45-59 years with alopecia areata. Some clones in this sample may be carry-over from other donors' samples. Sequenced material: whole blood, taken in connection with sensitization to the hapten diphenylcyclopropenone (DPC). CDR3 amino acids: CSARVTSGGTSTDTQYF. The DNA for the CDR3 is TGCAGTGCTAGGGTGACTAGCGGGGGAACTAGCACAGATACGCAGTATTTT.